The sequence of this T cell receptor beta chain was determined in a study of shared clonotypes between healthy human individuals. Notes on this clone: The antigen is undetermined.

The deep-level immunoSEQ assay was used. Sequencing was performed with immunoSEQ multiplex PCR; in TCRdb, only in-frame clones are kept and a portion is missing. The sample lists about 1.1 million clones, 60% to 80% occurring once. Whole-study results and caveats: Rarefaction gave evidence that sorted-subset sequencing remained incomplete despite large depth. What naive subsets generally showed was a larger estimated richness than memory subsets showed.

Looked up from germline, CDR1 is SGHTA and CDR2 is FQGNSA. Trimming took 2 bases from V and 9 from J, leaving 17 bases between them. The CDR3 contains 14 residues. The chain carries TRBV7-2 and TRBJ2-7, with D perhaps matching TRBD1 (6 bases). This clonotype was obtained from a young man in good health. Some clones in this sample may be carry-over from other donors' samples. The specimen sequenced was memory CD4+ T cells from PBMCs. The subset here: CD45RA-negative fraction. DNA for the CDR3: TGTGCCAGCAGCTTATTTGGCAGGGGTCAGGGGCAGTACTTC. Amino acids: CASSLFGRGQGQYF.